A selection of T cell receptor beta chains follows, all from one sample in a study of T cell responses to AZD1222 COVID-19 vaccine. Sequencing was performed with immunoSEQ multiplex PCR; in TCRdb, only in-frame clones are kept and a portion is missing. Altogether over 100,000 clones are present, roughly 90% being singletons, with the ten largest covering around 8%. The sequenced sample was peripheral blood, obtained on day 0 of AZD1222 vaccination. These receptors were obtained from an adult in good health. Each CDR3 is given with its conserved first and last residue. A D gene is named only where the DNA matches it firmly. The listing skips clone size in some rows; elsewhere it reads once, few, many or a size class.

V gene,J gene,CDR3 length,clone size,D gene,CDR3 DNA,CDR3 protein
TRBV2,TRBJ1-5,14,-,-,TGTGCCAGCAGTTTTTTGTGGGGGGTTCAGCCCCAGCATTTT,CASSFLWGVQPQHF
TRBV5-1,TRBJ2-7,14,-,TRBD1,TGCGCCAGCAGCTCGGGGACAGGGGTGTACGAGCAGTACTTC,CASSSGTGVYEQYF
TRBV19,TRBJ2-2,16,-,-,TGTGCCAGTAGCCGAGCTGGCCCCATACACACCGGGGAGCTGTTTTTT,CASSRAGPIHTGELFF
TRBV6-6,TRBJ1-5,14,-,-,TGTGCCAGCAGTGTTAAGAGGAGCAATCAGCCCCAGCATTTT,CASSVKRSNQPQHF
TRBV3-1/TRBV3-2,TRBJ1-1,14,once,-,TGTGCCAGCAGCCAACAAGGGAAGGGGACTGAAGCTTTCTTT,CASSQQGKGTEAFF
TRBV5-6,TRBJ1-2,15,-,-,TGTGCCAGCAGCTTGGAAGTCAGGGGTAACTATGGCTACACCTTC,CASSLEVRGNYGYTF
TRBV5-6,TRBJ2-3,13,-,-,TGTGCCAGCAGCTTACTCCGCACAGATACGCAGTATTTT,CASSLLRTDTQYF
TRBV27,TRBJ1-2,15,-,-,TGTGCCAGCAGTTCCTCGTACGCAGGGTACTATGGCTACACCTTC,CASSSSYAGYYGYTF
TRBV18,TRBJ2-7,16,-,TRBD1,TGTGCCAGCTCACCAGGTGGTAAGGGGGCTTTTGGCGAGCAGTACTTC,CASSPGGKGAFGEQYF
TRBV2,TRBJ2-1,14,once,TRBD2,TGTGCCAGCAGTGATGGGAGGGGTTACAATGAGCAGTTCTTC,CASSDGRGYNEQFF
TRBV2,TRBJ2-3,15,-,-,TGTGCCAGCAGTATGACCCACCGGAGCACAGATACGCAGTATTTT,CASSMTHRSTDTQYF
TRBV27,TRBJ1-5,16,-,-,TGTGCCAGCAGCCGTTTGTGGGAAGAAGGCAATCAGCCCCAGCATTTT,CASSRLWEEGNQPQHF
TRBV4-1,TRBJ1-2,14,once,TRBD1,TGCGCCAGCAGCCTGGACAGGTCTAACTATGGCTACACCTTC,CASSLDRSNYGYTF
TRBV20-1,TRBJ1-2,13,-,TRBD1,TGCAGTGCTAATGAGGGGGCTGCTGGTGGCTACACCTTC,CSANEGAAGGYTF
TRBV4-2,TRBJ1-5,16,-,-,TGTGCCAGCAGCCAAGCCACAGCTTATAGCAATCAGCCCCAGCATTTT,CASSQATAYSNQPQHF
TRBV27,TRBJ2-5,15,-,TRBD2,TGTGCCAGCAGCAAACTAGCGGTTAGAGAAGAGACCCAGTACTTC,CASSKLAVREETQYF
TRBV5-1,TRBJ2-7,14,-,TRBD2,TGCGCCAGCAGCTTACTAGCGGAGGGCTACGAGCAGTACTTC,CASSLLAEGYEQYF
TRBV2,TRBJ2-5,17,-,TRBD1,TGTGCCAGCAGACCCGACAGGGGGCATCTTACTTCGGAGACCCAGTACTTC,CASRPDRGHLTSETQYF
TRBV15,TRBJ1-2,17,-,-,TGTGCCACCAGCAGAGATGAGTGGGCCTCGAAATGGGATGGCTACACCTTC,CATSRDEWASKWDGYTF
TRBV29-1,TRBJ2-2,15,-,TRBD1,TGCAGCGTTATACCGGGACAGGGCTTCGGCGGGGAGCTGTTTTTT,CSVIPGQGFGGELFF
TRBV2,TRBJ2-1,13,-,TRBD1,TGTGCCAGCAGGACAGGGGGCTACAATGAGCAGTTCTTC,CASRTGGYNEQFF
TRBV9,TRBJ2-1,15,-,-,TGTGCCAGCAGCGTAGCGATTAAGCGTAGCGATGAGCAGTTCTTC,CASSVAIKRSDEQFF
TRBV7-3,TRBJ1-6,15,-,TRBD1,TGTGCCAGCAGCAGGGGACAGGGGGCAGATTCACCCCTCCACTTT,CASSRGQGADSPLHF
TRBV15,TRBJ1-1,16,-,-,TGTGCCACCAGCAGAGGGCAGGGTAGCCTAAACACTGAAGCTTTCTTT,CATSRGQGSLNTEAFF
TRBV19,TRBJ2-3,14,-,-,TGTGCCAGTAGTATCGAGGGGGTCACAGATACGCAGTATTTT,CASSIEGVTDTQYF
TRBV5-1,TRBJ2-3,16,-,-,TGCGCCAGCAGCTTAACCGGACAGGGAGGGGCAGATACGCAGTATTTT,CASSLTGQGGADTQYF
TRBV19,TRBJ1-2,18,-,-,TGTGCCAGTAGTATATTACCATTAGGGGAGGTGTCTAACTATGGCTACACCTTC,CASSILPLGEVSNYGYTF
TRBV29-1,TRBJ2-1,14,-,TRBD2,TGCAGCGTTGTAGGCGGGAGGGCCCCCAATGAGCAGTTCTTC,CSVVGGRAPNEQFF
TRBV23-1,TRBJ1-1,16,-,TRBD1,TGCGCCAGCAGTCCCCCCGGGACAGAGCTGAACACTGAAGCTTTCTTT,CASSPPGTELNTEAFF
TRBV18,TRBJ1-1,15,-,-,TGTGCCAGCTCACGAGCGGGGGGCACGAACACTGAAGCTTTCTTT,CASSRAGGTNTEAFF
TRBV6-1,TRBJ2-3,17,-,TRBD2,TGTGCCAGCAGTGTATCACCCGGACTAGCCGTTACAGATACGCAGTATTTT,CASSVSPGLAVTDTQYF
TRBV30,TRBJ1-5,14,-,-,TGTGCCTGCTCCCCCGGGGATAGCAATCAGCCCCAGCATTTT,CACSPGDSNQPQHF
TRBV10-2,TRBJ2-7,14,-,-,TGCGCCAGCAGTGATCCCCCCTCCCTTTACGAGCAGTACTTC,CASSDPPSLYEQYF
TRBV29-1,TRBJ2-2,16,-,TRBD1,TGCAGCGTTGTAATAGTTGGACAGGGTAGGACCGGGGAGCTGTTTTTT,CSVVIVGQGRTGELFF
TRBV29-1,TRBJ2-3,14,once,TRBD1,TGCAGCGTTGAAAGGGACAGGGCATCAGATACGCAGTATTTT,CSVERDRASDTQYF
TRBV28,TRBJ1-5,14,once,TRBD1,TGTGCCAGCAGTTTACGCAGGGGGCTTCAGCCCCAGCATTTT,CASSLRRGLQPQHF
TRBV7-9,TRBJ2-7,17,-,TRBD2,TGTGCCAGCAGCTCCCCTCGGGGCGGGAGGGACCCCTACGAGCAGTACTTC,CASSSPRGGRDPYEQYF
TRBV18,TRBJ2-7,15,-,TRBD2,TGTGCCAGCTCACCCCCAACTAGCGCCCTCTACGAGCAGTACTTC,CASSPPTSALYEQYF
TRBV2,TRBJ1-1,14,once,-,TGTGCCAGCAGTTACAGACTTATGAACACTGAAGCTTTCTTT,CASSYRLMNTEAFF
TRBV28,TRBJ2-6,14,-,-,TGTGCCAGCAATCTTCGCTCTGGGGCCAACGTCCTGACTTTC,CASNLRSGANVLTF
TRBV28,TRBJ1-6,14,once,-,TGTGCCAGCAGCCCGGCGGGGGAAGATTCACCCCTCCACTTT,CASSPAGEDSPLHF